These T cell receptor beta chains were read from a single sample in a study of sequential checkpoint blockade in melanoma. Produced via immunoSEQ multiplex PCR; TCRdb's table is partial and in-frame only. Of over 10,000 clones detected, about 65% appear once; the ten largest clones hold around a fifth. This specimen was CD8+ T cells sorted from blood (inferred from file names), taken from a patient given nivolumab and ipilimumab in sequence. The source of these receptors is a human donor with melanoma. Both conserved end residues are part of each CDR3. D genes are given only for firm matches. Only some rows state a clone size, as once, few, many or a class for expanded clones.

D	V	J	size	DNA	CDR3
NA	TRBV13	TRBJ2-7	once	TGTGCCAGCAGCTTAGGAAGGACAGTTATCAACGAGCAGTACTTC	CASSLGRTVINEQYF
NA	TRBV6-6	TRBJ2-7	medium-sized	TGTGCCAGCAGTTACGTGGCAGGGGGGCCCTACGAGCAGTACTTC	CASSYVAGGPYEQYF
NA	TRBV9	TRBJ2-7	NA	TGTGCCAGCAGCGTAGGAGAGGCTAGCGTGTACGAGCAGTACTTC	CASSVGEASVYEQYF
NA	TRBV4-1	TRBJ1-1	NA	TGCGCCAGCAGCCAAGGCGGGAACACTGAAGCTTTCTTT	CASSQGGNTEAFF
NA	TRBV7-8	TRBJ1-5	NA	TGTGCCAGCAGCTTAGCGGCAGGGTGGGACAATCAGCCCCAGCATTTT	CASSLAAGWDNQPQHF
NA	TRBV19	TRBJ2-7	few	TGTGCCAGTAGTATAGATAGACAGGAACTCCCTGAGGGGTACGAGCAGTACTTC	CASSIDRQELPEGYEQYF
NA	TRBV4-1	TRBJ1-2	NA	TGCGCCAGCAGCCAATCCGGGACTTACACTGCCTATGGCTACACCTTC	CASSQSGTYTAYGYTF
TRBD1	TRBV19	TRBJ1-2	NA	TGTGCCAGTACGGGGACAGCTTTTAACTATGGCTACACCTTC	CASTGTAFNYGYTF
TRBD1	TRBV4-1	TRBJ1-2	NA	TGCGCCAGCAGCCAAACAGGGGTTGCAGATGGCTACACCTTC	CASSQTGVADGYTF
NA	TRBV13	TRBJ1-1	NA	TGTGCCAGCAGCCCTGATCGGACTGAAGCTTTCTTT	CASSPDRTEAFF
NA	TRBV19	TRBJ2-7	NA	TGTGCCAGTAGTATACAGGGGAGAGGGGAGCAGTACTTC	CASSIQGRGEQYF
TRBD1	TRBV7-2	TRBJ2-7	few	TGTGCCAGCAGCTTAGCCACAGGGGGTTTGTCTTACGAGCAGTACTTC	CASSLATGGLSYEQYF
TRBD2	TRBV11-2	TRBJ2-5	few	TGTGCCAGCAGCTCGGCGGGACTAGCAGTTTTAGAGACCCAGTACTTC	CASSSAGLAVLETQYF
TRBD1	TRBV6-5	TRBJ1-6	NA	TGTGCCAGCAGTTACGGTCAGGGGGCATTTTCACCCCTCCACTTT	CASSYGQGAFSPLHF
NA	TRBV15	TRBJ2-7	few	TGTGCCACCAGCAGAGCCCCCACCGGGTATTCCTACGAGCAGTACTTC	CATSRAPTGYSYEQYF
TRBD1	TRBV4-1	TRBJ1-1	NA	TGCGCCAGCAGCCGGGACAGGACAGGGGTTACTGAAGCTTTCTTT	CASSRDRTGVTEAFF